The clone carrying this T cell receptor beta chain was counted ten times or more. The antigen is not known. Criteria for exclusion of patients were uncontrolled infection, other autoimmune disease, pregnancy or lactation. The germline CDR1 and CDR2 sequences are MNHEY and SMNVEV (reference sequence). With 3 bases clipped from V and 5 bases from J, the junction kept 8 bases outside the gene matches. This CDR3 has 16 amino acids. Using RNA transcripts as the source, TCR beta CDR3 regions were amplified. Primed by the HTBI set, a first-round RT-PCR was run on the TCR CDR3. A single record per CDR3 protein comes from TCRdb applying MiXCR to the multiplex PCR reads. The data contain 250,000 or so distinct CDR3 sequences, around 15% of them singletons. The source of the sample is a study of T cells in Graves' hyperthyroidism and ophthalmopathy. Findings of the study overall: Blood samples included most of the expanded thyroid clonotypes exceeding 0.001. Stable hyperthyroidism was told apart from ophthalmopathy by a model built on 13 V-J features. In validation, the model predicted ophthalmopathy. These predictions came a median approximately 6.5 months before onset.

This sequence was found in a woman between 50 and 59 years old with Graves' hyperthyroidism that later progressed to Graves' ophthalmopathy. The specimen sequenced was blood. The rearrangement links TRBV27 to TRBJ2-5; 11 bases agree with TRBD1. CDR3 coding DNA: TGTGCCAGCAGTTTCCTGGACAGGGGGCGATTGGAGACCCAGTACTTC. Translation: CASSFLDRGRLETQYF.